This record covers a single T cell receptor (beta chain). Its antigen is not identified. These data are taken from a study of T cell responses to AZD1222 COVID-19 vaccine. Sequenced by immunoSEQ multiplex PCR; TCRdb stores in-frame clones only, minus some. The sample carries approximately 190,000 clones, around 90% recorded once. Study findings and constraints: Among the donors, most were white British and more were female, and clonal diversity was possibly underestimated. Repertoire sampling was restricted to post-peak T cell response timepoints.

With V trimmed by 4 bases and J by 1 base, 5 bases remained unmatched. In germline, CDR1 is MGHRA, CDR2 YSYEKL. The CDR3 is made up of 15 amino acids. The receptor was isolated from an adult who received the MenACWY meningococcal vaccine as a control. The J gene is TRBJ2-7, the V gene TRBV4-1; the match to TRBD2 covers 9 bases. The specimen comprised peripheral blood, sampled 28 days after the second dose of the MenACWY control vaccine. As DNA, the CDR3 is TGCGCCAGCAGCCTGAGTAGCGGGAGTTCCTACGAGCAGTACTTC. This encodes CASSLSSGSSYEQYF.